The next 31 T cell receptor beta chains were all read from a single sample in a study of blood T cell repertoires in COVID-19. Assay used: immunoSEQ multiplex PCR; TCRdb lists only in-frame clones, some missing. The sample gives over 400,000 clones, about nine tenths of which show up once; around 1.4% is in the top ten. Specimen: peripheral blood. Every receptor here comes from a woman aged 25 to 39 with active or convalescent COVID-19.

This clone was seen just once. The genes are TRBV2 and TRBJ2-7, with D tentatively TRBD1 (5 bases). The length of the CDR3 is 15 residues. CDR1 SNHLY and CDR2 FYNNEI come from the germline V gene. The V end lost 1 base, the J end lost 0 bases, and 10 bases lay between the germline ends. The CDR3 region has the DNA TGTGCCAGCAGTGAAGGGCGACAGAGCTCCTACGAGCAGTACTTC. This encodes CASSEGRQSSYEQYF.

The genes are TRBV3-1 (or the pseudogene TRBV3-2) and TRBJ2-1; 9 bases fit TRBD2. Looked up from germline, CDR1 is LGHDT and CDR2 is YNNKEL (reference sequence). This CDR3 is 17 amino acids long. After removal of 0 bases from V and 1 base from J, the junction contained 4 bases not matched to a gene. In DNA form, the CDR3 reads TGTGCCAGCAGCCAAGATTTGGGACTAGCTTCCTACAATGAGCAGTTCTTC. Its protein product is CASSQDLGLASYNEQFF.

Written as DNA, the CDR3 is TGTGCCAGCAGCCAAGATCTTGGGGGGAACTACAATGAGCAGTTCTTC. Residues: CASSQDLGGNYNEQFF. The chain recombines TRBV4-2 with TRBJ2-1; perhaps TRBD2 as D (6 bases). Trimming took 0 bases from V and 3 from J, leaving 12 bases between them. Germline V gene lookup returns CDR1 LGHNA and CDR2 YNFKEQ. The length of the CDR3 is 16 residues.

This chain uses TRBV7-2 with TRBJ1-5; 9 bases agree with TRBD1. V lost 2 bases and J lost 6; bases outside the gene matches: 8. The length of the CDR3 is 16 residues. Germline V gene data show CDR1 as SGHTA and CDR2 as FQGNSA. The CDR3 spells CASSLLQGAGSQPQHF. Written as DNA, the CDR3 is TGTGCCAGCAGCTTACTACAGGGGGCAGGGAGTCAGCCCCAGCATTTT.

The V call is TRBV19, the J call TRBJ2-6, with TRBD1 identical over 9 bases. This CDR3 has 17 amino acids. The germline CDR1 and CDR2 sequences are LNHDA and SQIVND (reference sequence). V dropped 1 base and J dropped 2; count of bases not matched to a gene: 3. This CDR3 reads CASSIGDREPGANVLTF. CDR3 bases: TGTGCCAGTAGTATAGGGGACAGGGAGCCTGGGGCCAACGTCCTGACTTTC.

The CDR3 DNA reads as TGTGCCAGCAGTTACTCGACATTATCACCCCTCCACTTT. Translated: CASSYSTLSPLHF. The gene calls are TRBV6-5 and TRBJ1-6; D gene unclear. V lost 0 bases and J 10 bases, leaving 7 bases between the germline ends. The CDR3 is 13 amino acids. Looked up from germline, CDR1 is MNHEY and CDR2 is SVGAGI.

The gene calls are TRBV15 and TRBJ1-1, with 9 positions matching TRBD1. J was trimmed by 6 bases and V by 9 bases; bases with no gene match: 8. Per germline, CDR1 LNHNV and CDR2 YYDKDF (reference sequence). The CDR3 runs to 13 residues. The CDR3, as DNA: TGTGCCACAGAAGGACAGGGGTACGCTGAAGCTTTCTTT. Translated: CATEGQGYAEAFF.

The rearrangement links TRBV3-1 (or the pseudogene TRBV3-2) to TRBJ2-1; 7 bases match TRBD2. This CDR3 has 14 residues. The trim removed 3 bases at V and 8 bases at J, leaving 7 bases unmatched. CDR1 is LGHDT, CDR2 YNNKEL, per germline (reference sequence). For the CDR3, the DNA is TGTGCCAGCAGCCACGGACTAGTGAGGGATGAGCAGTTCTTC. Translation gives CASSHGLVRDEQFF.

The chain combines TRBV7-9 with TRBJ2-5; 13 bases line up with TRBD2. This CDR3 region has 15 residues. Looked up from germline, CDR1 is SEHNR and CDR2 is FQNEAQ (reference sequence). Trimming at V came to 5 bases and at J to 4 bases, leaving 4 bases not matched to a gene. The CDR3 spells CASSHRTSGGETQYF. CDR3 sequence (DNA): TGTGCCAGCAGCCACCGGACTAGCGGGGGAGAGACCCAGTACTTC. The full variable domain, completed using reference TRBV7-9 and TRBJ2-5, is DTGVSQNPRHKITKRGQNVTFRCDPISEHNRLYWYRQTLGQGPEFLTYFQNEAQLEKSRLLSDRFSAERPKGSFSTLEIQRTEQGDSAMYLCASSHRTSGGETQYFGPGTRLLVL.

The gene calls are TRBV7-8 and TRBJ1-1; 9 bases fit TRBD1. The germline V gene has CDR1 SGHVS and CDR2 FQNEAQ. The length of the CDR3 is 15 residues. The V gene end was trimmed by 5 bases and the J gene end by 4 bases; junction bases not matched to a gene: 8. The CDR3 DNA follows: TGTGCCAGCAGCCTCCACAGGGGGCAAAGCACTGAAGCTTTCTTT. It encodes CASSLHRGQSTEAFF.

This chain uses TRBV6-5 with TRBJ2-7, with 9 bases lining up with TRBD1. CDR1 is MNHEY and CDR2 is SVGAGI in the germline V gene. CDR3 length: 16 residues. J gave up 1 base and V 0 bases, and 4 bases lay outside the gene matches. The CDR3 loop reads CASSYSVGTGSYEQYF. The CDR3 coding sequence is TGTGCCAGCAGTTACTCCGTGGGGACAGGGTCCTACGAGCAGTACTTC.

V and J are TRBV11-2 and TRBJ1-5; tentative D call: TRBD1 (6 bases). The CDR3 consists of 14 residues. The ends were cut back, 4 bases at V and 6 bases at J, with 13 bases in the middle. Germline V gene sequence: CDR1 SGHAT, CDR2 FQNNGV. CDR3 nucleotide sequence: TGTGCCAGCAGCTGGGACACTTCGGCTCAGCCCCAGCATTTT. Protein: CASSWDTSAQPQHF.

This clone was observed once. The chain employs TRBV27 and TRBJ1-4; TRBD1 might be the D (5 bases). The CDR3 is 14 residues long. V was shortened by 4 bases and J by 8 bases, with 14 bases between the two germline ends. Germline assignment: CDR1 MNHEY and CDR2 SMNVEV (reference sequence). The CDR3 is CASSSGVVGEKLFF. The CDR3 DNA reads as TGTGCCAGCAGTTCGGGGGTCGTGGGGGAAAAACTGTTTTTT.

The rearrangement joins TRBV25-1 to TRBJ2-2; D possibly corresponds to TRBD1 (5 bases). V was clipped by 2 bases and J by 7 bases, with 11 bases between them. CDR1 MGHDK and CDR2 SYGVNS come from the germline V gene. CDR3 length: 14 amino acids. The CDR3 here is CASSEVWGDGELFF. In nucleotides, the CDR3 is TGTGCCAGCAGTGAAGTCTGGGGCGACGGGGAGCTGTTTTTT.

V usage is TRBV2 and J usage is TRBJ2-5; 7 bases are shared with TRBD2. Germline CDR1 reads SNHLY; CDR2 reads FYNNEI. CDR3 length: 15 amino acids. Germline trimming cut 2 bases from V and 5 bases from J; bases unmatched to any gene: 8. DNA for the CDR3: TGTGCCAGCAGTGAATGGGGGGAGGGCTCGGAGACCCAGTACTTC. Amino acids: CASSEWGEGSETQYF.

J is TRBJ1-1 and V is TRBV4-1; 7 bases match TRBD1. The J segment lost 2 bases and the V segment lost 7 bases, leaving 7 bases of the junction unmatched. CDR1 is MGHRA, CDR2 YSYEKL, per germline. CDR3 length: 14 amino acids. CDR3 amino acids: CASTPDRANTEAFF. CDR3 DNA sequence: TGCGCCAGCACCCCCGACAGGGCTAACACTGAAGCTTTCTTT.

This chain joins TRBV25-1 and TRBJ2-5; TRBD1 is a possible D gene (6 bases). V was cut by 7 bases and J by 5 bases, with 17 bases left in between. The germline gives CDR1 MGHDK, CDR2 SYGVNS. This CDR3 comprises 14 residues. The CDR3 sequence is CASTPTGVGETQYF. The CDR3 bases are TGTGCCAGCACTCCGACAGGTGTTGGGGAGACCCAGTACTTC.

This clone was observed a few times. This chain connects TRBV5-1 to TRBJ2-5; D perhaps matches TRBD1 (5 bases). Between the trimmed V and J ends, which lost 6 bases and 3 bases, there was a span of 15 bases. The germline CDR1 and CDR2 sequences are SGHRS and YFSETQ. CDR3 size: 14 residues. The CDR3 DNA sequence: TGCGCCAGCATTTCACCCGGCAGGGAAGAGACCCAGTACTTC. It encodes CASISPGREETQYF. Complete variable domain (other parts from reference TRBV5-1 and TRBJ2-5): KAGVTQTPRYLIKTRGQQVTLSCSPISGHRSVSWYQQTPGQGLQFLFEYFSETQRNKGNFPGRFSGRQFSNSRSEMNVSTLELGDSALYLCASISPGREETQYFGPGTRLLVL.

The rearrangement links TRBV5-1 to TRBJ1-1; TRBD1 agrees at 10 bases. J gave up 3 bases and V 0 bases, and 5 bases lay outside the gene matches. CDR1 and CDR2 (germline): SGHRS, YFSETQ. The CDR3 is 16 residues long. CDR3 sequence reads: CASSLVGTGAHTEAFF. For the CDR3, the DNA is TGCGCCAGCAGCTTGGTAGGGACAGGGGCACACACTGAAGCTTTCTTT.

The rearrangement links TRBV2 to TRBJ1-1; TRBD1 might be the D (6 bases). This CDR3 has 13 residues. The V gene lost 6 bases and the J gene lost 5 bases, with 13 bases spanning the gap. Looked up from germline, CDR1 is SNHLY and CDR2 is FYNNEI. The CDR3 here is CASRAGAWTEAFF. The CDR3 nucleotides are TGTGCCAGCAGGGCAGGGGCATGGACTGAAGCTTTCTTT. The complete variable domain, with remaining parts taken from reference TRBV2 and TRBJ1-1, reads EPEVTQTPSHQVTQMGQEVILRCVPISNHLYFYWYRQILGQKVEFLVSFYNNEISEKSEIFDDQFSVERPDGSNFTLKIRSTKLEDSAMYFCASRAGAWTEAFFGQGTRLTVV.

The rearrangement joins TRBV28 to TRBJ2-1; the D gene is possibly TRBD1 (5 bases). The germline V gene has CDR1 MDHEN and CDR2 SYDVKM. The CDR3 is 16 residues long. The V end lost 6 bases, the J end lost 6 bases, and 21 bases lay between the germline ends. Here the CDR3 DNA reads TGTGCCAGCAGGGTAGGGGTAAGAGGTCTAGGCAATGAGCAGTTCTTC. Encoded protein: CASRVGVRGLGNEQFF.

This clone occurred once. The J gene is TRBJ2-5, the V gene TRBV6-5; a weak D match, TRBD1 (6 bases). The CDR3 is 14 amino acids. Germline CDR1 is MNHEY and CDR2 is SVGAGI. V lost 6 bases to trimming and J lost 5 bases, with 16 bases between them. The CDR3 loop reads CASRASRGRETQYF. The DNA of the CDR3 is TGTGCCAGCAGAGCCAGCAGGGGCAGGGAGACCCAGTACTTC.

The chain carries TRBV3-1 (or the pseudogene TRBV3-2) and TRBJ2-7, with a weak D call TRBD2 (6 bases). This CDR3 contains 15 residues. V was pared by 0 bases and J by 4 bases, with 13 bases between. The V gene's germline CDR1 is LGHDT and CDR2 YNNKEL (reference sequence). In DNA form, the CDR3 reads TGTGCCAGCAGCCAAGAGTGGGGGAGGAATTACGAGCAGTACTTC. Translated: CASSQEWGRNYEQYF.

This clone was observed a single time. The rearrangement joins TRBV6-2 or TRBV6-3 to TRBJ2-1; 14 nucleotides agree with TRBD2. This CDR3 contains 16 residues. J was trimmed by 10 bases and V by 4 bases; bases with no gene match: 9. CDR1 and CDR2 from the germline V gene are MNHEY and SVGEGT. This CDR3 is CASSLYFGTSGGEQFF. The CDR3 coding sequence is TGTGCCAGCAGTTTGTACTTCGGGACTAGCGGGGGAGAGCAGTTCTTC.

V usage is TRBV3-1 (or the pseudogene TRBV3-2) and J usage is TRBJ2-2, with D maybe TRBD2 (6 bases). The germline V gene has CDR1 LGHDT and CDR2 YNNKEL (reference sequence). The V gene lost 4 bases and the J gene lost 4 bases, with 13 bases spanning the gap. The CDR3 runs to 15 residues. The CDR3 is CASSLEGRSTGELFF. DNA for the CDR3: TGTGCCAGCAGCCTCGAAGGGAGGAGCACCGGGGAGCTGTTTTTT.

V usage is TRBV11-2 and J usage is TRBJ2-1; tentatively, D is TRBD1 (6 bases). The CDR3 contains 18 residues. Germline V gene data show CDR1 as SGHAT and CDR2 as FQNNGV. The V end lost 0 bases, the J end lost 5 bases, and 20 bases lay between the germline ends. CDR3 DNA sequence: TGTGCCAGCAGCTTAGATATGAGCTGGGCAGGGGTAGACAATGAGCAGTTCTTC. Its translation: CASSLDMSWAGVDNEQFF.

This clone was counted between two and nine times. The chain joins TRBV15 to TRBJ2-7, with D possibly matching TRBD1 (6 bases). Deletions cut 3 bases from V and 5 bases from J, with 14 bases between. This CDR3 has 14 amino acids. Germline CDR1 reads LNHNV; CDR2 reads YYDKDF (reference sequence). The CDR3, as DNA: TGTGCCACCAGCAGGACAGGTACAGTCCACGAGCAGTACTTC. Residues: CATSRTGTVHEQYF.

This clone was detected a few times. The chain links TRBV6-1 to TRBJ1-2, with 8 bases lining up with TRBD1. V was clipped by 1 base and J by 7 bases; unmatched bases: 5. This CDR3 is built from 14 residues. Germline V gene sequence: CDR1 MNHNS, CDR2 SASEGT. In nucleotides, the CDR3 is TGTGCCAGCAGTGAAGAAGCAGGGGGCGTTGGCTACACCTTC. Residues: CASSEEAGGVGYTF.

The chain is built from TRBV11-2 and TRBJ1-1; possible D gene TRBD1, 6 bases. Germline V gene sequence: CDR1 SGHAT, CDR2 FQNNGV. The germline V and J ends were trimmed by 5 bases and 6 bases, with 16 bases remaining between them. The CDR3 extends over 14 amino acids. The CDR3 region has the DNA TGTGCCAGCAGCCTTGGCAGGGGTAGCTCTGAAGCTTTCTTT. Amino acid sequence: CASSLGRGSSEAFF.

The chain couples TRBV14 to TRBJ2-7; D not resolved. The CDR3 totals 14 residues. V was trimmed by 8 bases and J by 1 base, leaving 15 bases between them. CDR1 and CDR2 from the germline V gene are SGHDN and FVKESK. CDR3 DNA: TGTGCCAGCGCCCTCTTAGGAGCATCCTACGAGCAGTACTTC. Protein: CASALLGASYEQYF.

The chain has TRBV28 and TRBJ1-2, with 9 bases that match TRBD1. Germline CDR1 reads MDHEN; CDR2 reads SYDVKM. The trim removed 10 bases at V and 6 bases at J, leaving 12 bases unmatched. This CDR3 comprises 14 residues. CDR3 loop: CAISQGASGDGYTF. The CDR3 nucleotides are TGTGCCATTTCACAGGGGGCTAGTGGGGATGGCTACACCTTC.